This TCR beta chain was sequenced for a study of molecular identifiers for immune sequencing clone quantification. Study overall: Naive CD8 RNA (around 20,000 or 99,000 cells) was divided into five aliquots, with four sequenced.

Listed TCR primers and previously described methods were used for bulk TCR libraries. TCRdb fed the PCR reads into MiXCR, producing one record per CDR3 protein. This table holds more than 450,000 distinct CDR3 sequences, about a fifth found once. The sorting of naive CD8 T cells used the CD8+CD4-CCR7+CD45RA+ phenotype. The CDR3 length is 16 residues. The V gene lost 5 bases and the J gene lost 2 bases, with 18 bases spanning the gap. Germline V gene lookup returns CDR1 MNHEY and CDR2 SVGAGI. Regarding this clonotype: Antigen: not known. A single base separates this from a much larger clone, so it may be a read error.

Study observations and caveats: Clone sizes that are highly expanded could be underestimated when identical TCR molecules share a barcode.

The sequence was collected from a human donor in good health. Some libraries in this study had Jurkat cell RNA spiked in. The material sequenced was naive CD8+ T cells from blood, with Jurkat cell RNA spiked in. Subset given: FACS-sorted CD8+CD4-CCR7+CD45RA+ naive T cells. This chain uses TRBV6-5 with TRBJ1-1; weak D call: TRBD1 (5 bases). The CDR3 nucleotides are TGTGCCAGCAGTCCTTTCCGGGTGGGGGGTAACACTGAAGCTTTCTTT. Translated, it gives CASSPFRVGGNTEAFF.